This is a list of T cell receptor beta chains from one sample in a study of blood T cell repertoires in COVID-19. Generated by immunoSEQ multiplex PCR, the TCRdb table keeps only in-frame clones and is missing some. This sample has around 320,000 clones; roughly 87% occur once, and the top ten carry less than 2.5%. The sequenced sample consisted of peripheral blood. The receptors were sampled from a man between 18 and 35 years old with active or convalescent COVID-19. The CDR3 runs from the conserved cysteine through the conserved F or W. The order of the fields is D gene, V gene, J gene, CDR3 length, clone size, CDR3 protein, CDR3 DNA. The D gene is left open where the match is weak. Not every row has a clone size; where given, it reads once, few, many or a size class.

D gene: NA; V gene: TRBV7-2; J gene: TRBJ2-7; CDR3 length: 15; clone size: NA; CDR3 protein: CASSFSGTLTYEQYF; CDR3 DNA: TGTGCCAGCAGCTTCTCCGGGACTTTAACCTACGAGCAGTACTTC
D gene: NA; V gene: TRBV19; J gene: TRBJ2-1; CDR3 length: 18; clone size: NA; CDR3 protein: CASSIDPPGGTSYNEQFF; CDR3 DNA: TGTGCCAGTAGTATAGACCCCCCAGGGGGGACCTCCTACAATGAGCAGTTCTTC
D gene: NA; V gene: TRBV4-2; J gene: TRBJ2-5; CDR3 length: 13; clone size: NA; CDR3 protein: CASSQGDKETQYF; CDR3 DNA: TGTGCCAGCAGCCAAGGGGACAAAGAGACCCAGTACTTC
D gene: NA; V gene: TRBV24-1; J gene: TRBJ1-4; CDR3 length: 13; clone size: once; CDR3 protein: CATSAVGGGKLFF; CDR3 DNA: TGTGCCACCAGTGCCGTAGGCGGTGGGAAACTGTTTTTT
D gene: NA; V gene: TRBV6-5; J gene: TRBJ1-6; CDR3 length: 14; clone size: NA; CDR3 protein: CASSREDGMAPLHF; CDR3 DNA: TGTGCCAGCAGCCGGGAAGACGGTATGGCACCCCTCCACTTT
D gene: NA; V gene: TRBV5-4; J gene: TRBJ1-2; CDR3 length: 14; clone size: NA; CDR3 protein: CASSWPRAPEPGTF; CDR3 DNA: TGTGCCAGCAGCTGGCCCAGGGCGCCTGAACCAGGGACCTTC
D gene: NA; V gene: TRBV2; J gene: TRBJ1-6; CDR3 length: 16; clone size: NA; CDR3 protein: CASTRDGFGGLDSLHF; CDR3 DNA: TGTGCCAGCACCCGCGATGGTTTTGGAGGGCTAGATTCCCTCCACTTT
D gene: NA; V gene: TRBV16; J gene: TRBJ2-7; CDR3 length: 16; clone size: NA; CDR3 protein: CASSQGGYRAIYEQYF; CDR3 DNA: TGTGCCAGCAGCCAAGGTGGGTACAGGGCCATCTACGAGCAGTACTTC
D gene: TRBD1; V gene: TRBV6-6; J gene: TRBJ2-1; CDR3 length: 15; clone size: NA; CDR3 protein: CASSSDRNPYNEQFF; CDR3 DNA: TGTGCCAGCAGTTCGGACAGGAATCCCTACAATGAGCAGTTCTTC
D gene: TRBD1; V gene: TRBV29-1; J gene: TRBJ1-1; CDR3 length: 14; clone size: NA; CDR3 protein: CSVRRQGEYTEAFF; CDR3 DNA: TGCAGCGTTAGAAGACAGGGGGAATACACTGAAGCTTTCTTT
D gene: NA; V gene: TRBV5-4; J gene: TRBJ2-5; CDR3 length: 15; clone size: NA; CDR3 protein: CASSLESRGQETQYF; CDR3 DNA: TGTGCCAGCAGCCTAGAGTCCCGAGGCCAAGAGACCCAGTACTTC
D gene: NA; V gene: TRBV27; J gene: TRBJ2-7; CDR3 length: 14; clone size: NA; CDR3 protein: CASSLGGRAYEQYF; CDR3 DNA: TGTGCCAGCAGCCTTGGGGGCAGGGCCTACGAGCAGTACTTC
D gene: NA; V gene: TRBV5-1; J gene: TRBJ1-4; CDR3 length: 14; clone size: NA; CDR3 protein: CASSVTGIGEKLFF; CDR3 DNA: TGCGCCAGCAGCGTCACAGGGATAGGAGAAAAACTGTTTTTT
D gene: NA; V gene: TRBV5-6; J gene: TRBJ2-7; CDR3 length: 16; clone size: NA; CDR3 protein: CASSGRDETADYEQYF; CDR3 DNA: TGTGCCAGCAGCGGGCGCGATGAGACAGCAGATTACGAGCAGTACTTC
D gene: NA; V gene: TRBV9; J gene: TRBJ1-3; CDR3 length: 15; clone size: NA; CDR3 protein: CASSPSPGYGNTIYF; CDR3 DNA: TGTGCCAGCAGCCCATCCCCGGGGTACGGAAACACCATATATTTT
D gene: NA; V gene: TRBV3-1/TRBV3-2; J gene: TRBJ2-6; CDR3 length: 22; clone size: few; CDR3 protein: CASSQDTALGLGAYSGANVLTF; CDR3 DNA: TGTGCCAGCAGCCAAGACACAGCTTTAGGTCTGGGGGCCTACTCTGGGGCCAACGTCCTGACTTTC
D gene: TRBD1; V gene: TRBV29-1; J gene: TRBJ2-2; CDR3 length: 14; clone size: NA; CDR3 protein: CSVDPGDSTGELFF; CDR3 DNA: TGCAGCGTAGACCCCGGGGACAGCACCGGGGAGCTGTTTTTT
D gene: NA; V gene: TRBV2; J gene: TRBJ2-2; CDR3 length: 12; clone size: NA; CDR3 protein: CASSGAGGELFF; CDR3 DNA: TGTGCCAGCAGTGGGGCGGGAGGGGAGCTGTTTTTT
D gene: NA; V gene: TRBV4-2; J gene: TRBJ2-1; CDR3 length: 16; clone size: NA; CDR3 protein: CASSRTAGNSYNEQFF; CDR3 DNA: TGTGCCAGCAGCCGGACAGCGGGGAACTCCTACAATGAGCAGTTCTTC
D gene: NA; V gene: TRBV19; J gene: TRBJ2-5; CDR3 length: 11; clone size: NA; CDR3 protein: CASSKRETQYF; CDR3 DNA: TGTGCCAGTAGTAAGAGAGAGACCCAGTACTTC
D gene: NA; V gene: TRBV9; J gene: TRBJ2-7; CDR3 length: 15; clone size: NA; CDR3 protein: CASSPSAHSSYEQYF; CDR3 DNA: TGTGCCAGCAGCCCTAGCGCCCACAGCTCCTACGAGCAGTACTTC
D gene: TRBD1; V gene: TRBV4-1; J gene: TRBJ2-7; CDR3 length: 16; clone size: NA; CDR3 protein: CASSHRDSRGIDEQYF; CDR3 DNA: TGCGCCAGCAGCCATCGGGACAGTAGAGGGATAGACGAGCAGTACTTC
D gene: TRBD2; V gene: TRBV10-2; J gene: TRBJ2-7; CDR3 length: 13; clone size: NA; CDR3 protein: CASSAGELNEQYF; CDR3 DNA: TGCGCCAGCTCAGCGGGGGAGCTGAACGAGCAGTACTTC
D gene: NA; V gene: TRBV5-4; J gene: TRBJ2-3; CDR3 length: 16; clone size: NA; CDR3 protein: CASSLEGTRITDTQYF; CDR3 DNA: TGTGCCAGCAGCTTGGAAGGGACACGGATCACAGATACGCAGTATTTT
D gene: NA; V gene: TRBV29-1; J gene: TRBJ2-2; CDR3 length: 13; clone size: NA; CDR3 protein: CSVPGQWTGELFF; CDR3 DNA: TGCAGCGTACCTGGACAGTGGACCGGGGAGCTGTTTTTT
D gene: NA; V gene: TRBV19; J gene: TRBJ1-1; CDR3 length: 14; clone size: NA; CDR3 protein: CASSFTPGGAEAFF; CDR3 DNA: TGTGCCAGTAGTTTCACACCCGGCGGGGCTGAAGCTTTCTTT
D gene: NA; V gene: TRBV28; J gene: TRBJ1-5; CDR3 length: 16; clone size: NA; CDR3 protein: CATAVGSGTSNQPQHF; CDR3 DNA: TGTGCCACCGCCGTCGGGTCGGGTACTAGCAATCAGCCCCAGCATTTT
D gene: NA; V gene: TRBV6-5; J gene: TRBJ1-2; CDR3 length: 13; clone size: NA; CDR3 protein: CASGLLRGYGYTF; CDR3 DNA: TGTGCCAGCGGCCTTCTTCGGGGCTATGGCTACACCTTC
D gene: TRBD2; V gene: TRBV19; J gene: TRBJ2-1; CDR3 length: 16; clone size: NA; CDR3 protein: CASSILRGGSYNEQFF; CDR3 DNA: TGTGCCAGTAGTATTTTGCGGGGGGGCTCCTACAATGAGCAGTTCTTC
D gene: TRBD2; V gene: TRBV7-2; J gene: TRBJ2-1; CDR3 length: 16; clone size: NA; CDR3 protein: CASSTQAGVIRNEQFF; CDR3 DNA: TGTGCCAGCAGCACCCAAGCGGGAGTAATTCGCAATGAGCAGTTCTTC
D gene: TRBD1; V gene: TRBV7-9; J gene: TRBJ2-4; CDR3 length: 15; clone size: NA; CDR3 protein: CASNKWDSAKNIQYF; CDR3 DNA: TGTGCCAGCAACAAATGGGACAGTGCCAAAAACATTCAGTACTTC
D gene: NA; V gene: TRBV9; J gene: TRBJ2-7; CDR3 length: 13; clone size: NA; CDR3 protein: CASSVGQDYEQYF; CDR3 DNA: TGTGCCAGCAGCGTAGGCCAGGACTACGAGCAGTACTTC
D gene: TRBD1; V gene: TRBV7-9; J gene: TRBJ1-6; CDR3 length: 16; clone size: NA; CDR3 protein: CASSSPQGELWSPLHF; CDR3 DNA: TGTGCCAGCAGCTCACCACAGGGGGAACTTTGGTCACCCCTCCACTTT
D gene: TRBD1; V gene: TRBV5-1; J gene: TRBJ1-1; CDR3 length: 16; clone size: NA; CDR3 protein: CASTPGTVPMNTEAFF; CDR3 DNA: TGCGCCAGCACCCCCGGGACAGTCCCCATGAACACTGAAGCTTTCTTT
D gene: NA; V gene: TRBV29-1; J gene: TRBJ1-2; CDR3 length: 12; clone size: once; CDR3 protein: CSVERGPWGYTF; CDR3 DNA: TGCAGCGTTGAGCGGGGGCCGTGGGGCTACACCTTC
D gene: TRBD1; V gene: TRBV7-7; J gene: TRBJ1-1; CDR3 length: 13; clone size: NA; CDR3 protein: CASSLTRGAEAFF; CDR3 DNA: TGTGCCAGCAGCTTAACCAGGGGGGCTGAAGCTTTCTTT
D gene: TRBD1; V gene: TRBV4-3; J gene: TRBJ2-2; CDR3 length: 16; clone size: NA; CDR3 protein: CASSQDRQGYTGELFF; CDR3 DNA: TGCGCCAGCAGCCAAGATCGACAGGGGTACACCGGGGAGCTGTTTTTT
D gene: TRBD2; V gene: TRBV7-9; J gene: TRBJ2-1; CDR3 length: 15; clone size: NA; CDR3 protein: CASSQGTSGVNEQFF; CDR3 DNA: TGTGCCAGCAGTCAAGGGACTAGCGGGGTCAATGAGCAGTTCTTC
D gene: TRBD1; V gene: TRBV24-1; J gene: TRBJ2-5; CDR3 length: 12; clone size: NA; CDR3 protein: CAPQGATGTQYF; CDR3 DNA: TGTGCCCCACAGGGGGCGACGGGGACCCAGTACTTC
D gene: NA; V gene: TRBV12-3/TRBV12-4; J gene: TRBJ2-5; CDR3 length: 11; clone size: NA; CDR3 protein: CASSRLETQYF; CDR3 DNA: TGTGCCAGCAGTCGTCTGGAGACCCAGTACTTC
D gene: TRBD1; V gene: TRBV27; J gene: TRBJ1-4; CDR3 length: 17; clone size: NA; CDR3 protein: CASSPRTGQTTNEKLFF; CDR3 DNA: TGTGCCAGCAGTCCAAGGACAGGGCAAACAACTAATGAAAAACTGTTTTTT